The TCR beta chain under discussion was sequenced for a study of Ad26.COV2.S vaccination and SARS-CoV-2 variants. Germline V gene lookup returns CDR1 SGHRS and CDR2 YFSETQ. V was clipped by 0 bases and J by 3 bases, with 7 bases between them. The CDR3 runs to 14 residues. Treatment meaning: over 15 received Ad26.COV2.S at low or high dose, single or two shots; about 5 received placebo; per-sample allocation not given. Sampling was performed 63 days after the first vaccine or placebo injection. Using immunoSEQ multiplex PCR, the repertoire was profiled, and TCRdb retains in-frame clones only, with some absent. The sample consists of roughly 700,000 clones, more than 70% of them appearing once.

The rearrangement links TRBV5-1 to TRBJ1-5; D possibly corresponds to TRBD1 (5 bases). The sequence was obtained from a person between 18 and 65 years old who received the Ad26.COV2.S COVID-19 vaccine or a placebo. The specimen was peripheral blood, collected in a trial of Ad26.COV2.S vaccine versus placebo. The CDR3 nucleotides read TGCGCCAGCAGCTTGGAGGGGTTCAATCAGCCCCAGCATTTT. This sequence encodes CASSLEGFNQPQHF. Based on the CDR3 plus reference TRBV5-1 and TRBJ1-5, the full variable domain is KAGVTQTPRYLIKTRGQQVTLSCSPISGHRSVSWYQQTPGQGLQFLFEYFSETQRNKGNFPGRFSGRQFSNSRSEMNVSTLELGDSALYLCASSLEGFNQPQHFGDGTRLSIL.